The clone carrying this TCR beta chain has just a few counts. These data come from a study of T-cell reconstitution after alpha-beta-depleted transplantation in children. Germline V CDR1 and CDR2: SEHNR, FQNEAQ (reference sequence). Deletions cut 5 bases from V and 3 bases from J, with 13 bases between. The CDR3 is 14 residues long. Molecular barcoding with unique molecular identifiers was used for the TCRbeta library. TCRdb used MiXCR to reprocess the PCR reads, holding one entry per CDR3 protein. Altogether around 250,000 distinct CDR3 sequences are present, almost 10% being singletons, with the ten largest covering around 10%.

This receptor was identified in a human donor who donated a stem cell graft to a child with SCID. This chain links TRBV7-9 with TRBJ2-5; D is tentatively TRBD1 or TRBD2 (6 bases each). The source material was PBMCs from the stem cell graft donor, sampled from the stem cell graft. The DNA of the CDR3 is TGTGCCAGCAGCGTAGGGGGACTTAAAGAGACCCAGTACTTC. Its translation: CASSVGGLKETQYF.